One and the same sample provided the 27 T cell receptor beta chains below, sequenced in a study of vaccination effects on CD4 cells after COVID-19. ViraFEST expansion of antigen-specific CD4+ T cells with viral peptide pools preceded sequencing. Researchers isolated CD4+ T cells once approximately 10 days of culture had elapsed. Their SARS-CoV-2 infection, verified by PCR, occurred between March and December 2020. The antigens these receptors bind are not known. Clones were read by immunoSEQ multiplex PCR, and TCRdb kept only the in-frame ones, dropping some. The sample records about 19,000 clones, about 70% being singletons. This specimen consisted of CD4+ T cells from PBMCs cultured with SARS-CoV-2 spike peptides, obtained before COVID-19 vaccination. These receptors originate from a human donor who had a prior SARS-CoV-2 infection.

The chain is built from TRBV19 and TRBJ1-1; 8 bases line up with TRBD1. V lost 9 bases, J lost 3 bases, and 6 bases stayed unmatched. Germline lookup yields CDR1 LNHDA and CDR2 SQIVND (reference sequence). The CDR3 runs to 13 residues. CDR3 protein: CASGQGAHTEAFF. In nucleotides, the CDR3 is TGTGCCAGCGGACAGGGTGCGCACACTGAAGCTTTCTTT.

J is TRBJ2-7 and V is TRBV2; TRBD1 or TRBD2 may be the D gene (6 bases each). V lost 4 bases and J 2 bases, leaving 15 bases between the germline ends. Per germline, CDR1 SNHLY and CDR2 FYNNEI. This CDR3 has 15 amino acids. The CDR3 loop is CASSGRGGTPYEQYF. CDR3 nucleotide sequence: TGTGCCAGCAGTGGGCGAGGGGGGACTCCCTACGAGCAGTACTTC.

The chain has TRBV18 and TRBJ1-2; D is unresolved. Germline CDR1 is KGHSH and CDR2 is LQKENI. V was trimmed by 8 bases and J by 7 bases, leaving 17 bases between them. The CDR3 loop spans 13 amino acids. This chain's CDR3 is CASHNDPVGGYTF. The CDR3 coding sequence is TGTGCCAGCCATAACGACCCGGTGGGTGGCTACACCTTC. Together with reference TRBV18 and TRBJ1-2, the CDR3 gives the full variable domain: NAGVMQNPRHLVRRRGQEARLRCSPMKGHSHVYWYRQLPEEGLKFMVYLQKENIIDESGMPKERFSAEFPKEGPSILRIQQVVRGDSAAYFCASHNDPVGGYTFGSGTRLTVV.

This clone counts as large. The CDR3 nucleotides read TGTGCCACCAGTGATTGGGGACTAGCGCCAACCTACGAGCAGTACTTC. It encodes CATSDWGLAPTYEQYF. The chain employs TRBV24-1 and TRBJ2-7; 10 positions match TRBD2. CDR1 is KGHDR and CDR2 is SFDVKD in the germline V gene. V shed 2 bases, J shed 2 bases, and the junction held 5 bases outside the gene matches. The CDR3 has 16 amino acids.

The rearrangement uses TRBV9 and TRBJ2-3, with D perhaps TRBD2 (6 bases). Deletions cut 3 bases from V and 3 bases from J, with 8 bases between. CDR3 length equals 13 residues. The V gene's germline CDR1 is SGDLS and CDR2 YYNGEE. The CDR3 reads CASSAGLTDTQYF. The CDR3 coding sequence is TGTGCCAGCAGCGCCGGACTAACAGATACGCAGTATTTT. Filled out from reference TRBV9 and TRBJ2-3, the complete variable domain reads DSGVTQTPKHLITATGQRVTLRCSPRSGDLSVYWYQQSLDQGLQFLIQYYNGEERAKGNILERFSAQQFPDLHSELNLSSLELGDSALYFCASSAGLTDTQYFGPGTRLTVL.

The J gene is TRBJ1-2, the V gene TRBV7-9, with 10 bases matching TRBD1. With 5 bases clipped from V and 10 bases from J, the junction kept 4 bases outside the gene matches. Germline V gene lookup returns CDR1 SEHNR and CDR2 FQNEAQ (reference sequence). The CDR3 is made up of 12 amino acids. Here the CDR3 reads CASSIGTGDYTF. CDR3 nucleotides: TGTGCCAGCAGCATCGGGACAGGGGACTACACCTTC.

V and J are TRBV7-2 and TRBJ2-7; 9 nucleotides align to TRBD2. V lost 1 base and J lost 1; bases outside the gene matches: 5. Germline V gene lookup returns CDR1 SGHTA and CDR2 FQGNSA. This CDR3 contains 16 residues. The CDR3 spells CASSLGAGGLSYEQYF. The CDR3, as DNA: TGTGCCAGCAGCTTAGGGGCGGGGGGGCTTTCCTACGAGCAGTACTTC.

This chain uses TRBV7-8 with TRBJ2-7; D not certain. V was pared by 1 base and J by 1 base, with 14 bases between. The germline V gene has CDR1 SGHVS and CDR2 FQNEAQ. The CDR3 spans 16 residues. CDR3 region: CASSLVLTDSSYEQYF. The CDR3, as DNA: TGTGCCAGCAGCTTAGTGTTGACCGATTCATCCTACGAGCAGTACTTC.

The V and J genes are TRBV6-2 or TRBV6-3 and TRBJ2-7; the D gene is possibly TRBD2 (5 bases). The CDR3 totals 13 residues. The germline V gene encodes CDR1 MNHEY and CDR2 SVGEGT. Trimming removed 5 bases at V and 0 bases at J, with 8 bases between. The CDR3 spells CASSRGSSYEQYF. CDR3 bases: TGTGCCAGCAGTCGGGGAAGCTCCTACGAGCAGTACTTC.

Written as DNA, the CDR3 is TGTGCCAGCAGGGTTTTGGGGATACGTGAAGCTTTCTTT. Encoded protein: CASRVLGIREAFF. The rearrangement uses TRBV12-3 or TRBV12-4 and TRBJ1-1; D ambiguous. V lost 6 bases to trimming and J lost 7 bases, with 15 bases between them. CDR3 length: 13 residues.

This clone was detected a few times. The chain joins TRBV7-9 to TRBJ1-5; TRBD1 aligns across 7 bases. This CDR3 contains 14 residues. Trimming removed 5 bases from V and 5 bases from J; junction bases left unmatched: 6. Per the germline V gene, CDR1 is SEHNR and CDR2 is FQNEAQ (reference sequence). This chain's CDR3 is CASSLGTADQPQHF. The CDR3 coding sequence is TGTGCCAGCAGCCTCGGGACAGCAGATCAGCCCCAGCATTTT. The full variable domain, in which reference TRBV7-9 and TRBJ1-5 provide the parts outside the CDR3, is DTGVSQNPRHKITKRGQNVTFRCDPISEHNRLYWYRQTLGQGPEFLTYFQNEAQLEKSRLLSDRFSAERPKGSFSTLEIQRTEQGDSAMYLCASSLGTADQPQHFGDGTRLSIL.

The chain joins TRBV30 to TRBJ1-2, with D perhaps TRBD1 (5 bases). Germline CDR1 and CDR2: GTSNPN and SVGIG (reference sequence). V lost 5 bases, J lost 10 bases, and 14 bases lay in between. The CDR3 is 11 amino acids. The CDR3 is CAWARDGDYTF. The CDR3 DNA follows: TGTGCCTGGGCCCGGGACGGGGACTACACCTTC.

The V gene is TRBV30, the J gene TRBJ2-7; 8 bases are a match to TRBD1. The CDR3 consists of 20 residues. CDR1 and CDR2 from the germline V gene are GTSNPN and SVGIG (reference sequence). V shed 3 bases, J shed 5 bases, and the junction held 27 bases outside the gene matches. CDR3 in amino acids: CAWRSSLFLRSRTGHDEQYF. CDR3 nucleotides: TGTGCCTGGAGGTCTTCACTATTCCTTCGTTCGAGGACAGGGCACGACGAGCAGTACTTC. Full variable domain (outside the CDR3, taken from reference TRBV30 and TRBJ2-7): SQTIHQWPATLVQPVGSPLSLECTVEGTSNPNLYWYRQAAGRGLQLLFYSVGIGQISSEVPQNLSASRPQDRQFILSSKKLLLSDSGFYLCAWRSSLFLRSRTGHDEQYFGPGTRLTVT.

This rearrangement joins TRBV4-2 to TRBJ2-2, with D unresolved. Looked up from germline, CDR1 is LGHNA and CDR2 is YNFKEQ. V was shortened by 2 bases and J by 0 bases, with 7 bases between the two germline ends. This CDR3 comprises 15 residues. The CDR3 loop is CASSQIPANTGELFF. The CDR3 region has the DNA TGTGCCAGCAGCCAAATTCCGGCGAACACCGGGGAGCTGTTTTTT.

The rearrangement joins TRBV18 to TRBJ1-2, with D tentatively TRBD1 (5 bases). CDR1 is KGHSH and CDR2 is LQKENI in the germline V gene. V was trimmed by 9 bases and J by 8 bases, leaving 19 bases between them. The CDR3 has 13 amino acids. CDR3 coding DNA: TGTGCCAGTTCCAGTCTCGGGGACGGAGGCTACACCTTC. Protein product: CASSSLGDGGYTF. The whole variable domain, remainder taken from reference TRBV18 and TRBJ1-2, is NAGVMQNPRHLVRRRGQEARLRCSPMKGHSHVYWYRQLPEEGLKFMVYLQKENIIDESGMPKERFSAEFPKEGPSILRIQQVVRGDSAAYFCASSSLGDGGYTFGSGTRLTVV.

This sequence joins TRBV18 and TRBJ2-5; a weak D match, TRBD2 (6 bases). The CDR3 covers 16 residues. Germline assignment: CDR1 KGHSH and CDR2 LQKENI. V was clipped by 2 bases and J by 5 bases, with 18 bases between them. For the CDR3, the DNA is TGTGCCAGCTCACCATTTTTTGGGGGGAACGACGAGACCCAGTACTTC. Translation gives CASSPFFGGNDETQYF.

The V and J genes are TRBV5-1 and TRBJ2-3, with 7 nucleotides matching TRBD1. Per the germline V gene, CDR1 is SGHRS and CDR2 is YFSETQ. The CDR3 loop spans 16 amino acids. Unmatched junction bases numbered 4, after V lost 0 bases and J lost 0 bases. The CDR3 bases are TGCGCCAGCAGCTTGGAGGTGGGACAGAGCACAGATACGCAGTATTTT. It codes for CASSLEVGQSTDTQYF. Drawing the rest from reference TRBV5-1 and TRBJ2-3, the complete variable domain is KAGVTQTPRYLIKTRGQQVTLSCSPISGHRSVSWYQQTPGQGLQFLFEYFSETQRNKGNFPGRFSGRQFSNSRSEMNVSTLELGDSALYLCASSLEVGQSTDTQYFGPGTRLTVL.

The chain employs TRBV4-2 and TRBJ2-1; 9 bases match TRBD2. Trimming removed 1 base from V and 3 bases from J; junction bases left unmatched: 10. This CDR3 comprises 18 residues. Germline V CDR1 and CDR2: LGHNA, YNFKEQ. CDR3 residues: CASSQGGTSGGHYNEQFF. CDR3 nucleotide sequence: TGTGCCAGCAGCCAAGGGGGTACAAGCGGGGGGCACTACAATGAGCAGTTCTTC.

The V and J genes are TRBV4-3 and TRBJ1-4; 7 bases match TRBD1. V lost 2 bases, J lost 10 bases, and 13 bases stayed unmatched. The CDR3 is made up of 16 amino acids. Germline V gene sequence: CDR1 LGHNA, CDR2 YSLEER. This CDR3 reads CASSQISYRGPRKLFF. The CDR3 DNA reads TGCGCCAGCAGCCAAATCTCCTACAGGGGTCCTAGAAAACTGTTTTTT.

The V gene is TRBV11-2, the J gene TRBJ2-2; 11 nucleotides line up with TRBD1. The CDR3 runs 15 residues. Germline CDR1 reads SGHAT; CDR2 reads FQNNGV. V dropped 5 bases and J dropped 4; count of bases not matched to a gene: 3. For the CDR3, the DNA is TGTGCCAGCAGCACAGGACAGGGGGCCACCGGGGAGCTGTTTTTT. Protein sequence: CASSTGQGATGELFF.

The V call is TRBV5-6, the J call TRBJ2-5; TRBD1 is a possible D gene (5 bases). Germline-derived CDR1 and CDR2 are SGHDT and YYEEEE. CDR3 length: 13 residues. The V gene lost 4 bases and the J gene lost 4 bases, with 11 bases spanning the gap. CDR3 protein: CASSRGARETQYF. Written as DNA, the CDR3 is TGTGCCAGCAGCCGTGGGGCTAGAGAGACCCAGTACTTC.

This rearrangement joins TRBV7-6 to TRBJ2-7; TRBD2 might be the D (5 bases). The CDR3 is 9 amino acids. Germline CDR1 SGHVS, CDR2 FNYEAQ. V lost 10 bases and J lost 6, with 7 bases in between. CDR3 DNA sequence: TGTGCCACCGAGGGCGAGCAGTACTTC. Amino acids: CATEGEQYF.

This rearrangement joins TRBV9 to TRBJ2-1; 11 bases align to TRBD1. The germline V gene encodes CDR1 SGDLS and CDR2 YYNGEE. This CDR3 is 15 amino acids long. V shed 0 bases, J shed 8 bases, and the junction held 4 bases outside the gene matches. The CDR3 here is CASSVGGTGGDEQFF. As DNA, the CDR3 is TGTGCCAGCAGCGTAGGGGGGACAGGGGGAGATGAGCAGTTCTTC.

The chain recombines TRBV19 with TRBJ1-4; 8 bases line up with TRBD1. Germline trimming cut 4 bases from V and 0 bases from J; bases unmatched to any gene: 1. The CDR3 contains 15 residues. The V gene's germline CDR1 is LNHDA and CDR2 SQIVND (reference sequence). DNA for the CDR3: TGTGCCAGTAGTAGGACAGGGCCAACTAATGAAAAACTGTTTTTT. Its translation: CASSRTGPTNEKLFF.

CDR3 DNA sequence: TGTGCCAGTAGTAGGACTACCTCCTCCTACGAGCAGTACTTC. It codes for CASSRTTSSYEQYF. This chain joins TRBV19 and TRBJ2-7, with D tentatively TRBD2 (6 bases). CDR3 length: 14 amino acids. Germline CDR1 and CDR2: LNHDA and SQIVND (reference sequence). The V and J ends lost 4 bases and 0 bases respectively, with 10 bases between them.

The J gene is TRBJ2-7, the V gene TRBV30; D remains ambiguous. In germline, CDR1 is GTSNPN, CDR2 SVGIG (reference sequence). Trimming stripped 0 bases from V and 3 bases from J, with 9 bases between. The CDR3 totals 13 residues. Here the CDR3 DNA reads TGTGCCTGGAGTGTCGCGGACCTCTACGAGCAGTACTTC. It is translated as CAWSVADLYEQYF.

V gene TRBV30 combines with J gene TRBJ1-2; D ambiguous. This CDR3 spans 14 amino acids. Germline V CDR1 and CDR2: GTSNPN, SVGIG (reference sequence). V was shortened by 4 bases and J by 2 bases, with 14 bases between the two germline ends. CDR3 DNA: TGTGCCTGGAATCGGCCTCAAAGAAACTATGGCTACACCTTC. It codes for CAWNRPQRNYGYTF.